The table lists the clone carrying this T cell receptor beta chain with a few counts. A multiplex PCR was run with 60 Vbeta primers and 13 Jbeta primers. Here immunoSEQ multiplex PCR was the method, and the copy in TCRdb shows in-frame clones only, minus some. The data hold fewer than 70,000 clones, with about 73% observed a single time. The sample comes from a study of cytomegalovirus exposure and HLA in healthy donors. Germline V gives CDR1 GTSNPN, CDR2 SVGIG (reference sequence). CDR3 length: 16 residues. V was cut by 8 bases and J by 0 bases, with 21 bases left in between. What was sequenced was PBMCs. This TCR derives from a woman in her twenties or thirties in good health and CMV-seronegative. The genes are TRBV30 and TRBJ2-3, with TRBD2 as a possible D gene (5 bases). CDR3 in DNA: TGTGCCGGCAGCGGAGGCTTTCTTCTTAGCACAGATACGCAGTATTTT. Translation gives CAGSGGFLLSTDTQYF.